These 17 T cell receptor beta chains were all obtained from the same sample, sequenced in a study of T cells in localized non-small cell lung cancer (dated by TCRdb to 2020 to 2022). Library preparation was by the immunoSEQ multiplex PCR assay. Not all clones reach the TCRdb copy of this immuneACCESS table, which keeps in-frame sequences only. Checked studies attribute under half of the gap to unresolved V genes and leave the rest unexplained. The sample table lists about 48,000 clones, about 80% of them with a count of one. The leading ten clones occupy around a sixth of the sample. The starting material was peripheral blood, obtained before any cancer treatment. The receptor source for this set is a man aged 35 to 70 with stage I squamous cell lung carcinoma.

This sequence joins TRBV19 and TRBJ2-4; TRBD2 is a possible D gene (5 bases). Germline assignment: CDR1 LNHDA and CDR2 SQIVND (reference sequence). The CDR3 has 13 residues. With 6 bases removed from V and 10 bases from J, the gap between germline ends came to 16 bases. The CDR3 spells CASSPLPGGIQYF. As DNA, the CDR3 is TGTGCCAGTAGCCCTCTCCCCGGCGGGATTCAGTACTTC.

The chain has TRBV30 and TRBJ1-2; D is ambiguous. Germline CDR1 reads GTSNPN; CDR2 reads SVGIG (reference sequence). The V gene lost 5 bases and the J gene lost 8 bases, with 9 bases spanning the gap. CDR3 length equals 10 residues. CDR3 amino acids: CAWYGSGYTF. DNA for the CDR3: TGTGCCTGGTACGGCTCCGGCTACACCTTC.

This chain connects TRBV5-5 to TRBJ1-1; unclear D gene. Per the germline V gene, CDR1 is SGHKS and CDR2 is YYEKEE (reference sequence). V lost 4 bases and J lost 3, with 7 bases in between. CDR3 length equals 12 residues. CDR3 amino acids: CASSPGYTEAFF. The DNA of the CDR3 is TGTGCCAGCAGCCCCGGGTACACTGAAGCTTTCTTT. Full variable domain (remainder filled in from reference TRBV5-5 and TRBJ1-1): DAGVTQSPTHLIKTRGQQVTLRCSPISGHKSVSWYQQVLGQGPQFIFQYYEKEERGRGNFPDRFSARQFPNYSSELNVNALLLGDSALYLCASSPGYTEAFFGQGTRLTVV.

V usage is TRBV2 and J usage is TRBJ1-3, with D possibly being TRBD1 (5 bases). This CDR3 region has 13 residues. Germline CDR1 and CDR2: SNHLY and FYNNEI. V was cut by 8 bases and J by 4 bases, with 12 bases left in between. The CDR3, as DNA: TGTGCCAGCCACCAAGGGGCAGGAAACACCATATATTTT. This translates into CASHQGAGNTIYF.

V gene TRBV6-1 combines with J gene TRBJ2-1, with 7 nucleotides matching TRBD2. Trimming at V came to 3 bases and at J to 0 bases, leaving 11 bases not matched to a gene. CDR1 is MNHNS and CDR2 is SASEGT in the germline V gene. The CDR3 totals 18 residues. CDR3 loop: CASSDLWGGESSYNEQFF. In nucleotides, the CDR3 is TGTGCCAGCAGTGATCTTTGGGGGGGGGAGAGCTCCTACAATGAGCAGTTCTTC.

DNA for the CDR3: TGTGCCAGCAGCTTAGTGGGGGCAGGGGGCGGGGAGACCCAGTACTTC. As protein: CASSLVGAGGGETQYF. The V call is TRBV11-2, the J call TRBJ2-5; 8 nucleotides line up with TRBD1. The germline gives CDR1 SGHAT, CDR2 FQNNGV. V dropped 1 base and J dropped 5; count of bases not matched to a gene: 9. The CDR3 consists of 16 residues.

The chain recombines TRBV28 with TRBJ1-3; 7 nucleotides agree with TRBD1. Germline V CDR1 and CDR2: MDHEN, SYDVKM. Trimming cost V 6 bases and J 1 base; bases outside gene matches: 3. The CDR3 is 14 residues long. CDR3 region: CASRTGHSGNTIYF. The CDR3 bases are TGTGCCAGCAGGACAGGGCATTCTGGAAACACCATATATTTT.

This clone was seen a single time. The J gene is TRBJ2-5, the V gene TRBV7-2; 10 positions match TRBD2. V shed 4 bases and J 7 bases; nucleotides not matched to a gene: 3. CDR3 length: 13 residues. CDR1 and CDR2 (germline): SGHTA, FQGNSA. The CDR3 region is CASSSLAGATQYF. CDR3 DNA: TGTGCCAGCAGCTCCCTAGCGGGGGCGACCCAGTACTTC.

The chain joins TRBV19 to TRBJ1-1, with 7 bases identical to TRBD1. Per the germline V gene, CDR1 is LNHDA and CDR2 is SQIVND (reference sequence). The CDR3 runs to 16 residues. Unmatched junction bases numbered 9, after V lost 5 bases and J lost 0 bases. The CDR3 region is CASSLTLTGVNTEAFF. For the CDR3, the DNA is TGTGCCAGTAGTCTGACCCTCACAGGGGTGAACACTGAAGCTTTCTTT.

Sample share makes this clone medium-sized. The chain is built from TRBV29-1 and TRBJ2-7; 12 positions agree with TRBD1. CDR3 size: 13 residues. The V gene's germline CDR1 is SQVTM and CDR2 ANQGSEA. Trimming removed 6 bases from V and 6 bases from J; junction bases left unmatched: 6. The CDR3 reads CSVRDRGRAEQYF. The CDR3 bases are TGCAGCGTAAGGGACAGGGGGCGAGCCGAGCAGTACTTC.

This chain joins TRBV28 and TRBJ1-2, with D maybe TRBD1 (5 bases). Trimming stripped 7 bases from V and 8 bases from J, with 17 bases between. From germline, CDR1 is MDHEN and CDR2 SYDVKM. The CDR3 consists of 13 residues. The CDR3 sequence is CASTPAGRDGYTF. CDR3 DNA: TGTGCCAGCACCCCCGCAGGGAGGGACGGCTACACCTTC.

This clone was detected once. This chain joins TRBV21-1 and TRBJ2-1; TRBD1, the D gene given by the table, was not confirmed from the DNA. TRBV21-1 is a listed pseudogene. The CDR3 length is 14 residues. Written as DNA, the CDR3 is TGTGCCAGCAGCAAACGATCGGTAGGGGGTGAGCAGTTCTTC. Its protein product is CASSKRSVGGEQFF.

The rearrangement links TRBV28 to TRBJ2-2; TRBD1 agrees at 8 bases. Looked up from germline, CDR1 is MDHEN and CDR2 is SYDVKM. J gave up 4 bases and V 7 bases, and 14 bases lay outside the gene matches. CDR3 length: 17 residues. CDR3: CASTRDRFTTATGELFF. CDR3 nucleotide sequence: TGTGCCAGCACCCGGGACAGGTTTACGACTGCCACCGGGGAGCTGTTTTTT. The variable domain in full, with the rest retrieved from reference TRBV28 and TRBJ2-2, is DVKVTQSSRYLVKRTGEKVFLECVQDMDHENMFWYRQDPGLGLRLIYFSYDVKMKEKGDIPEGYSVSREKKERFSLILESASTNQTSMYLCASTRDRFTTATGELFFGEGSRLTVL.

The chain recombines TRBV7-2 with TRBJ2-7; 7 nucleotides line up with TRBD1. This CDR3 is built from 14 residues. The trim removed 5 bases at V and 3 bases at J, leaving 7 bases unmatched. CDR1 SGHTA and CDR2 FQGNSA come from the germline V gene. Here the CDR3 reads CASSGHRGFYEQYF. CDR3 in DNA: TGTGCCAGCAGCGGCCACAGGGGATTCTACGAGCAGTACTTC.

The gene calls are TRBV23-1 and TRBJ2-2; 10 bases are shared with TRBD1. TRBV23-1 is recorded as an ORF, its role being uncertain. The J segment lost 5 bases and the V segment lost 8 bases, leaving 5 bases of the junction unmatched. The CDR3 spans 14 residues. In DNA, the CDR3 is TGCGCCAGCGTTGGGGACAGGGGAACCGGGGAGCTGTTTTTT. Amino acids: CASVGDRGTGELFF.

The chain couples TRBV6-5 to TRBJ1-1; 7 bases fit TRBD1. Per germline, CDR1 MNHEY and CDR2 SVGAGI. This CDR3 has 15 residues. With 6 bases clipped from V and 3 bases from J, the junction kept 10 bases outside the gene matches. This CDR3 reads CASRPDRVQDTEAFF. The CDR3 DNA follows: TGTGCCAGCAGACCAGACAGGGTTCAGGACACTGAAGCTTTCTTT.

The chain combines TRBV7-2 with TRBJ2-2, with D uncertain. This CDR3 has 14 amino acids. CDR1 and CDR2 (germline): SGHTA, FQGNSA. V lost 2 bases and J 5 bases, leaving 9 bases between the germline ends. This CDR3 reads CASSLIMGTGELFF. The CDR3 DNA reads TGTGCCAGCAGCTTAATTATGGGTACCGGGGAGCTGTTTTTT.